Each of the 8 T cell receptor beta chains below was sequenced from the same sample in a study of T-cell reconstitution after alpha-beta-depleted transplantation in children. TCRbeta library construction was performed incorporating unique molecular identifiers. Each CDR3 protein gets one entry after TCRdb re-called the PCR reads with MiXCR. The data show around 580,000 distinct CDR3 sequences, roughly 27% seen once. Sequenced material: PBMCs, taken before TCRalphabeta/CD19-depleted stem cell transplant. These receptors were collected from a boy in the first two years of life with Wiskott-Aldrich syndrome, due to receive a stem cell transplant.

This clonotype was counted at least ten times. V and J are TRBV5-1 and TRBJ1-4; D is unresolved. Germline V gene data show CDR1 as SGHRS and CDR2 as YFSETQ. Trimming shortened V by 0 bases and J by 4 bases, and 10 bases separated the two germline ends. This CDR3 contains 15 residues. This CDR3 is CASSLGARVNEKLFF. DNA for the CDR3: TGCGCCAGCAGCTTGGGGGCAAGGGTTAATGAAAAACTGTTTTTT.

This clonotype was counted only a few times. This sequence joins TRBV12-3 or TRBV12-4 and TRBJ2-3; D gene uncertain. The CDR3 consists of 14 residues. Trimming stripped 2 bases from V and 6 bases from J, with 12 bases between. The CDR3 DNA sequence: TGTGCCAGCAGTTTACCCCCTAGGGCGGATACGCAGTATTTT. Its protein product is CASSLPPRADTQYF.

The chain couples TRBV29-1 to TRBJ2-1; tentatively, D is TRBD2 (5 bases). Trimming took off 2 bases at V and 8 bases at J, with 10 bases between the two ends. The V gene's germline CDR1 is SQVTM and CDR2 ANQGSEA. The CDR3 contains 12 residues. CDR3 region: CSVEIAGDEQFF. In DNA form, the CDR3 reads TGCAGCGTTGAAATTGCGGGCGATGAGCAGTTCTTC.

This clonotype showed up just once. V and J are TRBV5-1 and TRBJ2-1; perhaps D is TRBD1 or TRBD2 (5 bases each). The V and J ends lost 3 bases and 1 base respectively, with 20 bases between them. Germline lookup yields CDR1 SGHRS and CDR2 YFSETQ. There are 18 residues in the CDR3. This CDR3 reads CASSSPMTGASSYNEQFF. Here the CDR3 DNA reads TGCGCCAGCAGCTCGCCTATGACCGGGGCGTCTTCCTACAATGAGCAGTTCTTC.

V usage is TRBV27 and J usage is TRBJ2-7, with a weak D call TRBD1 (6 bases). The CDR3 spans 14 residues. V was trimmed by 5 bases and J by 9 bases, leaving 20 bases between them. The germline V gene encodes CDR1 MNHEY and CDR2 SMNVEV (reference sequence). The CDR3 coding sequence is TGTGCCAGCAGTCCTACGGCAACAGGGTTGGGGCAGTACTTC. It specifies CASSPTATGLGQYF.

This clonotype turned up a few times. The rearrangement links TRBV7-9 to TRBJ1-2, with D uncertain. V gave up 1 base and J gave up 7 bases, with 10 bases separating them. Germline values: CDR1 SEHNR, CDR2 FQNEAQ (reference sequence). The CDR3 is 13 amino acids. In DNA form, the CDR3 reads TGTGCCAGCAGCTTAGATGGGCGGTCTGGCTACACCTTC. As protein: CASSLDGRSGYTF.

This clonotype was seen only a few times. The J gene is TRBJ1-5, the V gene TRBV12-3 or TRBV12-4; maybe TRBD1 (6 bases). V lost 5 bases, J lost 2 bases, and 10 bases lay in between. The CDR3 is 14 amino acids. The CDR3 DNA follows: TGTGCCAGCAGTCCAGGGGATGGCAATCAGCCCCAGCATTTT. Its protein is CASSPGDGNQPQHF.

This chain uses TRBV5-1 with TRBJ2-2; a weak D match, TRBD1 (6 bases). CDR1 and CDR2 (germline): SGHRS, YFSETQ. Trimming pared 5 bases from V and 5 bases from J, leaving 13 bases between. This CDR3 spans 14 amino acids. CDR3 DNA sequence: TGCGCCAGCAGTGGCAGGGGTACTACCGGGGAGCTGTTTTTT. It translates to CASSGRGTTGELFF. Filled out from reference TRBV5-1 and TRBJ2-2, the complete variable domain reads KAGVTQTPRYLIKTRGQQVTLSCSPISGHRSVSWYQQTPGQGLQFLFEYFSETQRNKGNFPGRFSGRQFSNSRSEMNVSTLELGDSALYLCASSGRGTTGELFFGEGSRLTVL.